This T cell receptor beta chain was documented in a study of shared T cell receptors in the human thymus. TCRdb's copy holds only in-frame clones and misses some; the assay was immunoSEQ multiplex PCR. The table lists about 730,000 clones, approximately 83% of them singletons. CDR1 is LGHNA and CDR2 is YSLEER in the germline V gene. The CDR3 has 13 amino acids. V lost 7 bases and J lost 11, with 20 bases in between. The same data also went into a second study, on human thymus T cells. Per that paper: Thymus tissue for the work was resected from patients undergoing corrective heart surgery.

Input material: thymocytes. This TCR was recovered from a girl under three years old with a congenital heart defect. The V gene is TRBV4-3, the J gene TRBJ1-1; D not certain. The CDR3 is CASTSGRGMDAFF. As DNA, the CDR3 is TGCGCCAGCACCTCAGGCCGGGGAATGGATGCTTTCTTT.